The next 10 T cell receptor beta chains were all read from a single sample in a study of regulatory T cells in long-lasting Graves disease. Indicated time point: newly diagnosed GD, antithyroid drugs for less than 3 months. The TCR library was made from RNA extracted from PBMCs. Arm-PCR of CDR3 regions with iRepertoire HTBI primers generated TCR beta libraries. TCRdb reanalysed the multiplex PCR reads using MiXCR and keeps one entry per CDR3 protein. Seen here are 420,000 or so distinct CDR3 sequences, roughly 17% observed once, and the top ten hold under 30%. The sample was also reused in another study, on T cells in Graves' hyperthyroidism and ophthalmopathy.

Sequenced material: peripheral blood mononuclear cells (PBMCs), taken at new diagnosis, from a patient treated with antithyroid drugs. All receptors derive from a young woman with Graves disease.

This clonotype was picked up a small number of times. The chain uses TRBV2 and TRBJ2-5; TRBD1 matches at 8 bases. Germline V lookup: CDR1 SNHLY, CDR2 FYNNEI. J gave up 5 bases and V 0 bases, and 8 bases lay outside the gene matches. The CDR3 loop spans 16 amino acids. For the CDR3, the DNA is TGTGCCAGCAGTGAAGCGCTAGGACAGGGAGTGGAGACCCAGTACTTC. Translated: CASSEALGQGVETQYF.

The table lists this clonotype with many counts. J is TRBJ2-1 and V is TRBV7-2, with TRBD2 identical over 7 bases. CDR1 SGHTA and CDR2 FQGNSA come from the germline V gene. J lost 0 bases, V lost 1 base, and 3 bases had no gene match. This CDR3 contains 16 residues. This chain's CDR3 is CASSLVGGSSYNEQFF. The CDR3 nucleotides are TGTGCCAGCAGCTTAGTGGGCGGGAGCTCCTACAATGAGCAGTTCTTC.

Concerning this clonotype itself: A much larger clone is a single base away; this may be a read error. The chain is built from TRBV24-1 and TRBJ2-3; 8 bases are shared with TRBD2. Looked up from germline, CDR1 is KGHDR and CDR2 is SFDVKD. Trimming removed 9 bases from V and 8 bases from J; junction bases left unmatched: 15. The CDR3 is 15 residues long. The CDR3: CATGKIAGTIATQYF. DNA of the CDR3: TGTGCCACCGGAAAGATAGCGGGAACCATCGCTACGCAGTATTTT.

This clonotype has a handful of counts. The V gene is TRBV29-1, the J gene TRBJ2-5; 7 nucleotides align to TRBD2. With 5 bases clipped from V and 3 bases from J, the junction kept 6 bases outside the gene matches. The CDR3 extends over 13 amino acids. Per germline, CDR1 SQVTM and CDR2 ANQGSEA. CDR3 DNA sequence: TGCAGCGTTTCCACCGGGGGGAAAGAGACCCAGTACTTC. Protein product: CSVSTGGKETQYF.

The rearrangement uses TRBV6-1 and TRBJ1-6; TRBD1 aligns across 7 bases. CDR1 and CDR2 from the germline V gene are MNHNS and SASEGT. This CDR3 is 16 amino acids long. V gave up 6 bases and J gave up 5 bases; unmatched junction bases: 10. The CDR3 is CASRPKGGDHNSPLHF. The CDR3 nucleotides are TGTGCCAGCAGACCCAAAGGGGGCGACCATAATTCACCCCTCCACTTT.

This clonotype was detected ten times or more. V usage is TRBV20-1 and J usage is TRBJ1-2; 10 bases agree with TRBD1. CDR1 DFQATT and CDR2 SNEGSKA come from the germline V gene (reference sequence). The CDR3 has 13 residues. V dropped 6 bases and J dropped 2; count of bases not matched to a gene: 3. The CDR3 DNA follows: TGCAGTGCACCGGGACAGGGGAACTATGGCTACACCTTC. The encoded protein is CSAPGQGNYGYTF.

This clonotype was recorded many times. The chain has TRBV2 and TRBJ2-6, with D tentatively TRBD1 (6 bases). The V end was cut by 6 bases, the J end by 0 bases, with 12 bases between. The CDR3 length is 16 residues. Germline V gene data show CDR1 as SNHLY and CDR2 as FYNNEI. Written as DNA, the CDR3 is TGTGCCAGCAGCTATGGACAGCTCTCTGGGGCCAACGTCCTGACTTTC. Its protein is CASSYGQLSGANVLTF.

On this clonotype itself: A read error may be the cause here, since a much bigger clone is one base away. The J gene is TRBJ2-7, the V gene TRBV3-1, with D perhaps TRBD1 (5 bases). The CDR3 runs to 15 residues. V was pared by 1 base and J by 2 bases, with 12 bases between. Per germline, CDR1 LGHDT and CDR2 YNNKEL (reference sequence). The CDR3, as DNA: TGTGCCAGCAGCCAAGCCAGGGTCCGAGCCTACGAGCAGTACTTC. This encodes CASSQARVRAYEQYF.

This clonotype was recorded many times. The V gene is TRBV3-1, the J gene TRBJ2-3; perhaps TRBD1 as D (5 bases). Germline lookup yields CDR1 LGHDT and CDR2 YNNKEL (reference sequence). V was pared by 11 bases and J by 6 bases, with 12 bases between. The length of the CDR3 is 11 residues. Here the CDR3 reads CAESGSDTQYF. DNA of the CDR3: TGTGCCGAATCAGGGTCGGATACGCAGTATTTT.

The V call is TRBV20-1, the J call TRBJ2-1, with D perhaps matching TRBD2 (7 bases). CDR1 and CDR2 from the germline V gene are DFQATT and SNEGSKA (reference sequence). This CDR3 has 16 amino acids. V was shortened by 3 bases and J by 4 bases, with 19 bases between the two germline ends. CDR3 coding DNA: TGCAGTGCTAGGGGGGCTGGACTAGAGGATTACAATGAGCAGTTCTTC. Its translation is CSARGAGLEDYNEQFF.